Given below is one TCR beta chain in context. Its antigen is not known. V was trimmed by 4 bases and J by 1 base, leaving 10 bases between them. Germline CDR1 reads PRHDT; CDR2 reads FYEKMQ (reference sequence). This CDR3 spans 15 amino acids. This sample is drawn from a study of blood T cells in healthy people across ages. Study results and limitations: Compared with aged donors, long-lived donors showed fewer expanded clones, suggesting selection.

The second PCR ran roughly 7 to 12 cycles with a sample-barcoded 5' primer and J-beta primers. The yield of each sample was at least 2.5 million CDR3-containing paired-end reads. TCRdb re-analysed the 5' RACE reads in MiXCR, keeping a single row per CDR3 protein. The repertoire consists of about 1 million distinct CDR3 sequences, with over 35% occurring once and the leading ten covering approximately 17%. This receptor was taken from a woman in her sixties in good health. The chain uses TRBV13 and TRBJ2-2; possible D gene TRBD1, 6 bases. The sequencing sample was made of blood. The CDR3 DNA sequence: TGTGCCAGCAGCTCCGGGACATTGAACACCGGGGAGCTGTTTTTT. Amino acid sequence: CASSSGTLNTGELFF.